This T cell receptor beta chain is from a study of T-cell memory formation after mild COVID-19 (dated by TCRdb to about 2021). Broadly, across the study: TCR sequence clusters from the two donors were found to be largely donor specific. Longitudinal TCRalpha and TCRbeta repertoire sequencing tracked T-cell clones expanding and contracting after mild COVID-19 in a couple of donors. Two young, previously healthy adult volunteers, one female and one male, were included in the cohort.

Concerning this clonotype itself: What this receptor recognizes is not known. Base qualities were left out, and no much larger clone turns up one base away.

Ficoll-Paque density gradient centrifugation was used to isolate PBMCs. Sequenced on an Illumina NovaSeq 6000. TCRalpha and TCRbeta cDNA libraries were built by 5'RACE with constant-segment primers, adding sample barcodes and unique molecular identifiers. RNA was extracted from every sample with Trizol reagent. Libraries were amplified in two PCR steps, with a second sample barcode and Illumina TruSeq adapters added in the second step. Sequencing of the libraries was done on an Illumina NovaSeq, producing 2 x 150 bp paired-end reads. In the paper's pipeline: The reads were demultiplexed and collapsed into UMI-guided consensus sequences using migec v1.2.7. Using mixcr v2.1.11, the UMI consensuses were aligned to TRA and TRB V and J templates and assembled into clonotypes. Expanded or contracted clonotypes were those called significant by both edgeR and NoisET, with noise models trained on biological replicates. For edgeR calls, the thresholds were a false discovery rate-adjusted p below 0.01 and a log2 fold-change of 1. As an exploratory analysis of dynamics, max-normalized trajectories of the 1000 most abundant clonotypes were examined with PCA combined with hierarchical clustering. Separately sequenced CD4+ and CD8+ repertoires were used to assign the CD4 or CD8 phenotype of responding clones. Using fastp trimming at Q25 and MiXCR clonotype assembly, TCRdb reanalyzed the public sequencing data and kept in-frame beta chains. When rows share a CDR3 protein, they turn into one entry using the most common DNA and genes. TCRdb, rather than the study authors, made the V and J calls. This sample gives a few hundred thousand distinct CDR3 sequences in total; 21% of them show up just once. The ten most abundant clones make up approximately 13% of the sample.

Reading from cysteine to phenylalanine, the CDR3 counts 12 amino acids. The kept DNA is CDR3 alone, 36 bases in frame from the first base. CDR1 and CDR2 were assigned from the germline V gene as SGHRS and YFSETQ. The trim is 5 bases for V and 8 bases for J, with a gap of 10 bases between the germline ends. Summary of the overall study and its limitations: The detection of some responding clones in pre-infection memory suggests that pre-existing cross-reactive memory T cells joined the SARS-CoV-2 response. Contracting CD4+ clones appeared mostly in the CM and EM memory subsets, whereas CD8+ clones were enriched in EMRA. The study covered only two mild cases, and larger cohorts including severe cases with pre-infection samples were considered necessary. SARS-CoV-2 specificity was not confirmed for the second-wave clones peaking on day 37. Balanced CD4/CD8 phenotypes were observed for clones contracting from day 15 to 85, whereas a bias towards CD4+ was observed for a second wave of clones expanding from day 15 to 37.

Recombination joined TRBV5-1 with TRBJ1-4; the D gene assignment is ambiguous. Sequencing was done on a sample of PBMCs or a T cell subset sorted from them (not recorded which). This clonotype originated in an adult woman who had mild COVID-19 (a few samples of this study predate the infection). The sample titles of this study are shuffled in the database, so cell type and time point are left out; the donor was told from shared clones. The base sequence is TGCGCCAGCAGTCGGGGAGGGGAAAAACTGTTTTTT. Its amino acids are CASSRGGEKLFF.